This T cell receptor (beta chain) was recorded in a study of identical twins. The CDR3 consists of 14 residues. The V gene lost 10 bases and the J gene lost 8 bases, with 22 bases spanning the gap. Germline V gives CDR1 MNHEY, CDR2 SVGAGI. TCRdb used MiXCR to reprocess the 5' RACE reads, holding one entry per CDR3 protein. The table records 400,000 to 650,000 distinct CDR3 sequences, 22% of them present only once. The sample also formed part of further work on T cells expressing NK-cell markers.

This receptor was obtained from a woman aged 18 to 35 in good health. The sequencing sample was made of CD4+ T cells sorted from blood. The chain is built from TRBV6-5 and TRBJ2-3; D remains ambiguous. Here the CDR3 DNA reads TGTGCCACCCGTTTTGAAAGCTTCACGGGTACGCAGTATTTT. Translating gives CATRFESFTGTQYF.